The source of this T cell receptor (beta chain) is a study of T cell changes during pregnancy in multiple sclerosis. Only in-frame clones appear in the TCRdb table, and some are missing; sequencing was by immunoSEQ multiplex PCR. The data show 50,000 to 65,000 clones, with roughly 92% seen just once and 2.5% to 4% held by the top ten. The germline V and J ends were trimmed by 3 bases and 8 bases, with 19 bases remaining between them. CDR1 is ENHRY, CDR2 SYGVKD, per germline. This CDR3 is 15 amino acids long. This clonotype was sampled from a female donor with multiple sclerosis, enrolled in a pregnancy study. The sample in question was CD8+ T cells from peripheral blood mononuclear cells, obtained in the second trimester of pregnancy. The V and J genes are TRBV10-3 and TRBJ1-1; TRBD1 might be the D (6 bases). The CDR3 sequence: CAISDPDRNTVEAFF. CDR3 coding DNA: TGTGCCATCAGTGACCCCGACAGGAATACTGTGGAAGCTTTCTTT.